This is a list of T cell receptor beta chains from one sample in a study of blood T cell repertoires in COVID-19. The assay was immunoSEQ multiplex PCR, and TCRdb's table has in-frame clones only and misses some. The table shows roughly 250,000 clones, with over 90% occurring only once. Material: peripheral blood. Receptors originate from a man aged 30 to 39 with COVID-19, enrolled during active disease. The CDR3 runs from the conserved cysteine through the conserved F or W. Fields, in order: CDR3 length, V gene, CDR3 protein.

>13|TRBV9
CASSATADYEQYF
>13|TRBV27
CASRKQGSYEQYF
>19|TRBV4-1
CASSPQVVPLARATDTQYF
>16|TRBV4-2
CASSQEGTGVNQPQHF
>17|TRBV6-6
CASSRTGSQGIYNEQFF
>14|TRBV18
CASSPVRVEGEAFF
>14|TRBV3-1/TRBV3-2
CASSQGPGLTEAFF
>15|TRBV4-1
CASSPTDTNTGELFF
>14|TRBV6-6
CASRERQGNYGYTF
>15|TRBV6-5
CASSPDRGSYNEQFF
>16|TRBV5-4
CASSLTAISSGNTIYF
>14|TRBV5-1
CASSLGTGSDTQYF
>16|TRBV9
CASSPTSGGAVDTQYF
>14|TRBV3-1/TRBV3-2
CASSHSTGNEKLFF
>15|TRBV30
CACPSVSSGANVLTF
>11|TRBV28
CGTRGQYEQYF
>16|TRBV10-3
CAISEDRGSAGNTIYF
>13|TRBV7-9
CASRDGGANEQFF
>15|TRBV18
CASSPRDIENYGYTF
>15|TRBV7-9
CASNLAGDFTDTQYF
>17|TRBV21-1
CASSTYSLPPAVSPLHF
>19|TRBV9
CASSVGTSGGASYTGELFF
>17|TRBV18
CASSPPSSGGNTDTQYF
>15|TRBV7-2
CASSYEGSSNQPQHF
>14|TRBV18
CASSPTQGSYEQYF
>15|TRBV6-5
CASSLRGNPTDTQYF
>15|TRBV4-1
CASSPVGQGGETQYF
>16|TRBV5-6
CASRLTGGFTNYGYTF
>15|TRBV11-2
CASSISRTGEETQYF
>18|TRBV6-6
CASSRTQGQISTNEKLFF
>15|TRBV6-5
CASSYRTGAVYEQYF
>13|TRBV6-5
CASSWGGNTEAFF
>15|TRBV18
CASSLDAGNGNTIYF
>13|TRBV10-2
CASSDESNQPQHF
>14|TRBV5-4
CASSSQGTPYGYTF
>12|TRBV7-9
CASSLGRTGKHF
>15|TRBV15
CATSTRLASGNTIYF
>13|TRBV6-5
CASRPTGVSGYTF